This passage covers 3 T cell receptor beta chains from one sample sequenced in a study of immune characterization of retroperitoneal liposarcoma. TCRdb reprocessed the PCR reads via MiXCR and lists one record per CDR3 protein. In the table there are about 10,000 distinct CDR3 sequences, 37% of which are singletons. Sequenced: tumor tissue. These receptors were obtained from a female donor with retroperitoneal liposarcoma.

This clonotype was counted many times. The rearrangement uses TRBV6-1 and TRBJ1-1; tentatively, D is TRBD1 (6 bases). Looked up from germline, CDR1 is MNHNS and CDR2 is SASEGT. Trimming cost V 7 bases and J 2 bases, with 14 bases left between them. CDR3 length equals 14 residues. CDR3 nucleotides: TGTGCCAGCACCAGCGGGACACCCAACACTGAAGCTTTCTTT. This encodes CASTSGTPNTEAFF.

The chain has TRBV28 and TRBJ2-1; 12 bases line up with TRBD2. The V gene's germline CDR1 is MDHEN and CDR2 SYDVKM. V lost 3 bases, J lost 6 bases, and 6 bases stayed unmatched. The CDR3 covers 16 residues. CDR3 amino acids: CASSFLAGGPFNEQFF. The CDR3, as DNA: TGTGCCAGCAGTTTCCTAGCGGGAGGGCCCTTCAATGAGCAGTTCTTC.

The CDR3 bases are TGTGCCAGCAGTCCCGAATGGCGCCCCTACGAGCAGTACTTC. Its translation is CASSPEWRPYEQYF. The V and J genes are TRBV6-8 and TRBJ2-1; D is ambiguous. With the DNA end fitting TRBJ2-7 better, the J assignment may be wrong. CDR3 length: 14 residues. CDR1 is MNHGY, CDR2 SAAAGT, per germline.